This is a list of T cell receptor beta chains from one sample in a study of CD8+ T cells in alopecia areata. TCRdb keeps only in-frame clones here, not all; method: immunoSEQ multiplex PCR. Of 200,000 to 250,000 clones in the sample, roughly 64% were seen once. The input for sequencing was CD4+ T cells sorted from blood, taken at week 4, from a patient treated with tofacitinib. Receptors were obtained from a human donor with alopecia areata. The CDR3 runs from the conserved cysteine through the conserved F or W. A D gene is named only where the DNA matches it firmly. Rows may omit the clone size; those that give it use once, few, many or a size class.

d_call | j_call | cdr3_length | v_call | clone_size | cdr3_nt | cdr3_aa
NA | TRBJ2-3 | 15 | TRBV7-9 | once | TGTGCCAGCAGCTTAGAGTGGGCAGGCACAGATACGCAGTATTTT | CASSLEWAGTDTQYF
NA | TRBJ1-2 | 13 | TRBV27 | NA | TGTGCCAGCAGTCAACAGCCCCGGGGTGGCTACACCTTC | CASSQQPRGGYTF
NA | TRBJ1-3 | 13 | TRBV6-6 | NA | TGTGCCAGCAGTTACTCCGTTGGAAACACCATATATTTT | CASSYSVGNTIYF
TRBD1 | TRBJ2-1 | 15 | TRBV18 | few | TGTGCCAGCTCACCGGACAGGGAAATATACAATGAGCAGTTCTTC | CASSPDREIYNEQFF
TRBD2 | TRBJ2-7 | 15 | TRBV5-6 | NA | TGTGCCAGCAGCCTAGGACTAGTTCCCGCCTACGAGCAGTACTTC | CASSLGLVPAYEQYF
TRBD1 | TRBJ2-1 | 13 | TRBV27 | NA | TGTGCCACCAGAAGACAGGGGGTAGATGAGCAGTTCTTC | CATRRQGVDEQFF
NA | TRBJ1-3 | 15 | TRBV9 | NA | TGTGCCAGCAGCGTAGGAGGAGGGTCTGGAAACACCATATATTTT | CASSVGGGSGNTIYF
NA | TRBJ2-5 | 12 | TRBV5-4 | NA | TGTGCCAGCAACAGCGGCCAAGAGACCCAGTACTTC | CASNSGQETQYF
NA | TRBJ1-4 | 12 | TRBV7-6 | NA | TGTGCCAGCAGCGGGGGGTCTGAAAAACTGTTTTTT | CASSGGSEKLFF
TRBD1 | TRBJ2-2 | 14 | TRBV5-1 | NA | TGCGCCAGCAGCCTACAGGGGGACACCGGGGAGCTGTTTTTT | CASSLQGDTGELFF
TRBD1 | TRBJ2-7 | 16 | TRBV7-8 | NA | TGTGCCAGCAGCTTGAACCGGGACAGGGGGACGGGGGAGCAGTACTTC | CASSLNRDRGTGEQYF
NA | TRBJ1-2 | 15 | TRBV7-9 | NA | TGTGCCAGCAGCTCCGAAATGGGCAGATGGTATGGCTACACCTTC | CASSSEMGRWYGYTF